This is a list of T cell receptor beta chains from one sample in a study of cytomegalovirus exposure and HLA in healthy donors. Libraries were prepared by immunoSEQ multiplex PCR; TCRdb keeps only in-frame clonotypes and omits some of them. This table holds some 130,000 clones, about 77% found once. Sequencing was done on a sample of PBMCs. The source of these receptors is a man aged 50-59 years in good health and CMV-seronegative. The CDR3 runs from the conserved cysteine through the conserved F or W. Clone size is shown for a subset of rows, as once, few, many or a class of expanded clone.

. | TRBV15 | CATSIWRGTEAFF
. | TRBV6-1 | CASMDLAGFTDTQYF
. | TRBV2 | CASRKAGGLYEQYF
. | TRBV25-1 | CASSELGALNNEQFF
. | TRBV27 | CASSLSTEINQPQHF
. | TRBV5-1 | CASEAYNEQFF
. | TRBV9 | CASSPRASGHPGNTGELFF
. | TRBV4-3 | CASSQVPGGEETQYF
. | TRBV28 | CASSFGGRTEAFF
. | TRBV7-2 | CASSPGPSGRAGELFF
. | TRBV7-9 | CASSPMASSGRGDEQFF
. | TRBV29-1 | CSVEDRNEGEETQYF
. | TRBV11-2 | CASSFRTGRAGELFF
. | TRBV2 | CAGSGTQNTGELFF
. | TRBV6-1 | CASSTGTGGPGELFF
few | TRBV9 | CASSVRGQNTEAFF
once | TRBV19 | CASSMGDRGQPQHF
. | TRBV29-1 | CSVDSGPSYEQYF
few | TRBV2 | CASSEILKGDYEQYF
. | TRBV5-1 | CASSPAGLADNEQFF
. | TRBV27 | CASSLNGEETQYF
. | TRBV29-1 | CSVAGQAPYEQYF
. | TRBV7-6 | CASSPRGDTQYF
once | TRBV5-1 | CASEDGMGSEQYF
few | TRBV11-3 | CASSSRLIANEQYF